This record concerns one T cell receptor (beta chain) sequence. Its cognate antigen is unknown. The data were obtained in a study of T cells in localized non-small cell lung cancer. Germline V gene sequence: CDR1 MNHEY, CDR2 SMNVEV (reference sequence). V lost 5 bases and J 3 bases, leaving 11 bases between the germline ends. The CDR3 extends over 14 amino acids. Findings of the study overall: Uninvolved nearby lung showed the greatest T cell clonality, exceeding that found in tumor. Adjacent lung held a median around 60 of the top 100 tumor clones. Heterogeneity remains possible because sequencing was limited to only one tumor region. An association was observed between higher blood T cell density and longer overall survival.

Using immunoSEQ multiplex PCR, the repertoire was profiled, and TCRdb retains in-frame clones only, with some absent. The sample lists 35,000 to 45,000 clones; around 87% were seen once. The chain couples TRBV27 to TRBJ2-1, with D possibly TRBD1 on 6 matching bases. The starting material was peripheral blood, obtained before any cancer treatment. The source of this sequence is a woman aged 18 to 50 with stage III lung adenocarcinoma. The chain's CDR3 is CASSPGDGYNEQFF. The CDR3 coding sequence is TGTGCCAGCAGTCCAGGGGACGGCTACAATGAGCAGTTCTTC.